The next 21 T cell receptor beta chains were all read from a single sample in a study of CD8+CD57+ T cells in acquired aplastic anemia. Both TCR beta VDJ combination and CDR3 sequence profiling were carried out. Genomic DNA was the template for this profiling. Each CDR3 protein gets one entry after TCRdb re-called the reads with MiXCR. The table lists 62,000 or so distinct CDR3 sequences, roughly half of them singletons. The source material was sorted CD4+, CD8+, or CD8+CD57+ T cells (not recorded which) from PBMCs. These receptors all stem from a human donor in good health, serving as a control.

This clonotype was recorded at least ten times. CDR3 in DNA: TGTGCCAGCAGTTTTCAGGGTGAGGTGCGGCCCCTCCACTTT. Encoded protein: CASSFQGEVRPLHF. This chain joins TRBV27 and TRBJ1-6; possibly TRBD1 for D (5 bases). V lost 3 bases and J 13 bases, leaving 16 bases between the germline ends. CDR3 length: 14 residues. Per the germline V gene, CDR1 is MNHEY and CDR2 is SMNVEV (reference sequence).

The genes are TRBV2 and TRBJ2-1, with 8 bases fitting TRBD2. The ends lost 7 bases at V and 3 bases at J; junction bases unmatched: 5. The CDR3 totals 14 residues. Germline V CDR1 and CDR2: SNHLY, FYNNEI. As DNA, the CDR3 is TGTGCCAGCACCCTGAGCGGGGGCTACAATGAGCAGTTCTTC. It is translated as CASTLSGGYNEQFF.

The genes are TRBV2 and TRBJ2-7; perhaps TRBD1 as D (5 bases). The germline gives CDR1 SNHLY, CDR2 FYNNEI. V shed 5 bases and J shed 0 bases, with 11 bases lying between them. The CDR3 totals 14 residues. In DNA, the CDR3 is TGTGCCAGCAGTCAGGGTTTCGGCTCCTACGAGCAGTACTTC. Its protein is CASSQGFGSYEQYF. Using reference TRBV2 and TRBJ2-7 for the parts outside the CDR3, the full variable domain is EPEVTQTPSHQVTQMGQEVILRCVPISNHLYFYWYRQILGQKVEFLVSFYNNEISEKSEIFDDQFSVERPDGSNFTLKIRSTKLEDSAMYFCASSQGFGSYEQYFGPGTRLTVT.

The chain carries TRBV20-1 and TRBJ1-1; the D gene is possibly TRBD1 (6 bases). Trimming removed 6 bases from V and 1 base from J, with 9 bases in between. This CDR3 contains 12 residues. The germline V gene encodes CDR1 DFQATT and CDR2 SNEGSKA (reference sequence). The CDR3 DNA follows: TGCAGTGCAGCGGACAGGAACACTGAAGCTTTCTTT. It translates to CSAADRNTEAFF.

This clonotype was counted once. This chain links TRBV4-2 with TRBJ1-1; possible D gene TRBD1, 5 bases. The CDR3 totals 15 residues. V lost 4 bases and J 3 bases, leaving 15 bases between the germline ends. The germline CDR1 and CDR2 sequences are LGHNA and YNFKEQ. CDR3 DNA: TGTGCCAGCAGCCCGGGGGGAGTTTTGTACACTGAAGCTTTCTTT. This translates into CASSPGGVLYTEAFF.

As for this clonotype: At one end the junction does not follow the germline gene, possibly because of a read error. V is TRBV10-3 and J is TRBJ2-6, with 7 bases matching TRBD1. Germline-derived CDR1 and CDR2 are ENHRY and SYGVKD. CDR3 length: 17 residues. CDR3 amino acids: CPISDRDSLRGANVLTF. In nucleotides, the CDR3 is TGTCCCATCAGTGACCGGGACAGCCTCCGGGGGGCCAACGTCCTGACTTTC.

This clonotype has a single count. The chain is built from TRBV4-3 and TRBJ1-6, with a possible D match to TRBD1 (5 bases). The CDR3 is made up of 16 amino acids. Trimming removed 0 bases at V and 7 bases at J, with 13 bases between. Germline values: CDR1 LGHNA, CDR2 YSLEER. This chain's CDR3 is CASSQDIRTTNSPLHF. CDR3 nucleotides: TGCGCCAGCAGCCAAGATATCAGGACAACGAATTCACCCCTCCACTTT.

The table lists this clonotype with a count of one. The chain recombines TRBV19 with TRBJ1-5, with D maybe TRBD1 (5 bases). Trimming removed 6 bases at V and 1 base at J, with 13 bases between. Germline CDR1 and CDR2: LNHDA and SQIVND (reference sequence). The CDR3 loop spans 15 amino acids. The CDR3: CASRPQGTSNQPQHF. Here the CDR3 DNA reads TGTGCCAGTAGACCTCAGGGCACGAGCAATCAGCCCCAGCATTTT.

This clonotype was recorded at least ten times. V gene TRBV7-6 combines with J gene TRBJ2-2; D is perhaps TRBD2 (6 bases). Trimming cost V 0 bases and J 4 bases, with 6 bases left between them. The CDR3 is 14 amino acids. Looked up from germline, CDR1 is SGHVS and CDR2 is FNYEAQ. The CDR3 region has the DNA TGTGCCAGCAGCTTAGCGGGACTCACCGGGGAGCTGTTTTTT. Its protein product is CASSLAGLTGELFF.

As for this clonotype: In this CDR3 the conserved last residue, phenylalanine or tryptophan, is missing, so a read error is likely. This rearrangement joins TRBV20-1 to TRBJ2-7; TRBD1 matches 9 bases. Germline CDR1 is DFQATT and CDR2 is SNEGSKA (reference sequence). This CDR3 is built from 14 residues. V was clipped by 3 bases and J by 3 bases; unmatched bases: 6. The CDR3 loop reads CSARSRDRVYEQYS. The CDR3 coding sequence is TGCAGTGCTAGGAGCCGGGACAGGGTCTACGAGCAGTACTCT.

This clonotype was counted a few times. This chain's CDR3 is CASSSGLANEQFF. CDR3 sequence (DNA): TGTGCCAGCAGTTCCGGACTAGCCAATGAGCAGTTCTTC. V gene TRBV27 combines with J gene TRBJ2-1; 8 bases line up with TRBD2. The CDR3 covers 13 residues. CDR1 is MNHEY, CDR2 SMNVEV, per germline (reference sequence). J lost 6 bases, V lost 4 bases, and 2 bases had no gene match.

Written as DNA, the CDR3 is TGTGCCAGCAGCTTTCGGGACCCCAACTACGAGCAGTACTTC. This codes for CASSFRDPNYEQYF. J is TRBJ2-7 and V is TRBV7-9; tentatively, D is TRBD1 or TRBD2 (5 bases each). Trimming stripped 3 bases from V and 3 bases from J, with 12 bases between. CDR1 and CDR2 (germline): SEHNR, FQNEAQ (reference sequence). The CDR3 covers 14 residues.

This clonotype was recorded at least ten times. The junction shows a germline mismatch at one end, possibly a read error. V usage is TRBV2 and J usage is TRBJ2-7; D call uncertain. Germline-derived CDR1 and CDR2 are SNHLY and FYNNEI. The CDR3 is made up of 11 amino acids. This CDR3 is CAGSPGHEQYF. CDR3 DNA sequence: TGTGCCGGCAGTCCGGGCCACGAGCAGTACTTC.

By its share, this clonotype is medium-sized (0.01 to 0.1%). CDR3 sequence (DNA): TGTGCCAGCAGCCCACCGGGTTTCGAGCAGTACTTC. It specifies CASSPPGFEQYF. The chain uses TRBV7-9 and TRBJ2-7, with D unclear. CDR3 size: 12 residues. CDR1 is SEHNR and CDR2 is FQNEAQ in the germline V gene (reference sequence). Between the trimmed V and J ends, which lost 5 bases and 6 bases, there was a span of 11 bases.

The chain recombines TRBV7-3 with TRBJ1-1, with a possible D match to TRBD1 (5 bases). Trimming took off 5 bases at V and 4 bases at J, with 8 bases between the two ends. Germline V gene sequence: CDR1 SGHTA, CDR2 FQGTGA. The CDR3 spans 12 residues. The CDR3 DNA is TGTGCCAGCAGCCAGGGTAGCACTGAAGCTTTCTTT. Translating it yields CASSQGSTEAFF.

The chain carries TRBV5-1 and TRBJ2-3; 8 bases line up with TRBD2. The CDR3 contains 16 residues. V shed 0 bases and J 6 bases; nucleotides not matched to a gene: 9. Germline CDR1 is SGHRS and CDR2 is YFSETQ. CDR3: CASSLVSGSPSDTQYF. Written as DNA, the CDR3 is TGCGCCAGCAGCTTGGTAAGCGGGAGTCCATCGGATACGCAGTATTTT.

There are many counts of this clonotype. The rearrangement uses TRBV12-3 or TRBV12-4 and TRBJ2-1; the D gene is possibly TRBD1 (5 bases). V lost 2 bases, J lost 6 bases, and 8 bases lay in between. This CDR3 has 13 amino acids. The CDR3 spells CASSLTGLNEQFF. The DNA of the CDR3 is TGTGCCAGCAGTTTAACAGGTCTCAATGAGCAGTTCTTC.

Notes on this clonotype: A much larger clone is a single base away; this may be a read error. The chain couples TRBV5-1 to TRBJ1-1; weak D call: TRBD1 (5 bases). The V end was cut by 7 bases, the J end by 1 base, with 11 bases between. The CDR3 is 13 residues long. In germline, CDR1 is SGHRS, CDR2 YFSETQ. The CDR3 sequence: CASAGRWNTEAFF. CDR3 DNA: TGCGCCAGCGCGGGACGGTGGAACACTGAAGCTTTCTTT.

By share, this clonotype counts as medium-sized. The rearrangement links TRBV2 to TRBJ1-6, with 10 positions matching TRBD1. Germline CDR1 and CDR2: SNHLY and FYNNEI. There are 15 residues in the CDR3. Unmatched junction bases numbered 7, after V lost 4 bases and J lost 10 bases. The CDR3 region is CASSGIRDRGSPLHF. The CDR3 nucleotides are TGTGCCAGCAGTGGAATACGGGACAGGGGATCACCCCTCCACTTT.

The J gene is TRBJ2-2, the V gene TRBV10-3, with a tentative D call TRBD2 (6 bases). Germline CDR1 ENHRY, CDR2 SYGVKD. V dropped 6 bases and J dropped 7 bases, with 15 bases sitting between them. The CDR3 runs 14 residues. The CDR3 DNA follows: TGTGCCATCAGAGTCGGGGGTGATGGCGGGGAGCTGTTTTTT. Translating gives CAIRVGGDGGELFF.

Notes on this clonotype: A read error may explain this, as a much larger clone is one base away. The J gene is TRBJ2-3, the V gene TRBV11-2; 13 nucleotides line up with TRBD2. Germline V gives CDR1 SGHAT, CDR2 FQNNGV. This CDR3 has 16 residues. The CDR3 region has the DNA TGTGTCAGCAGGGGACTAGCGGGGACCTTTTGGGATACGCAGTATTTT. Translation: CVSRGLAGTFWDTQYF.